A single sample is the source of the 25 T cell receptor beta chains below, sequenced in a study of graft-versus-host responses after intestinal transplantation. Generated by immunoSEQ multiplex PCR, the TCRdb table keeps only in-frame clones and is missing some. The sample has 45,000 to 55,000 clones, 90% to 95% seen once. The specimen was PBMCs, collected around 790 days after a first intestinal transplant, on the day of a second. The receptors shown here come from a human patient who received an intestinal transplant, so some T cells may come from the graft donor.

The chain combines TRBV2 with TRBJ2-7; D is tentatively TRBD1 or TRBD2 (5 bases each). Germline V gene sequence: CDR1 SNHLY, CDR2 FYNNEI. Trimming stripped 7 bases from V and 6 bases from J, with 13 bases between. The CDR3 has 12 residues. CDR3 sequence (DNA): TGTGCCAGCATGTGGGAAGGGACCGAGCAGTACTTC. Translating gives CASMWEGTEQYF. Together with reference TRBV2 and TRBJ2-7, the CDR3 gives the full variable domain: EPEVTQTPSHQVTQMGQEVILRCVPISNHLYFYWYRQILGQKVEFLVSFYNNEISEKSEIFDDQFSVERPDGSNFTLKIRSTKLEDSAMYFCASMWEGTEQYFGPGTRLTVT.

The gene calls are TRBV15 and TRBJ1-5; TRBD1 is a possible D gene (6 bases). V was cut by 0 bases and J by 6 bases, with 12 bases left in between. Per the germline V gene, CDR1 is LNHNV and CDR2 is YYDKDF (reference sequence). The CDR3 sequence is 15 residues long. CDR3 nucleotides: TGTGCCACCAGCAGAGACCCCGGGGGCAGTCAGCCCCAGCATTTT. It encodes CATSRDPGGSQPQHF. The full variable domain, in which reference TRBV15 and TRBJ1-5 provide the parts outside the CDR3, is DAMVIQNPRYQVTQFGKPVTLSCSQTLNHNVMYWYQQKSSQAPKLLFHYYDKDFNNEADTPDNFQSRRPNTSFCFLDIRSPGLGDTAMYLCATSRDPGGSQPQHFGDGTRLSIL.

The chain joins TRBV9 to TRBJ2-1; D could derive from TRBD1 or TRBD2 (5 bases each). The length of the CDR3 is 16 residues. The germline V gene has CDR1 SGDLS and CDR2 YYNGEE. V was cut by 4 bases and J by 2 bases, with 16 bases left in between. The CDR3 sequence is CASSRTAGTAYNEQFF. The DNA for the CDR3 is TGTGCCAGCAGCCGTACAGCCGGGACGGCCTACAATGAGCAGTTCTTC.

The rearrangement uses TRBV6-5 and TRBJ2-1; D is unresolved. The V gene's germline CDR1 is MNHEY and CDR2 SVGAGI. V gave up 7 bases and J gave up 4 bases, with 5 bases separating them. This CDR3 comprises 11 residues. The CDR3 here is CASIGYNEQFF. The CDR3 DNA reads as TGTGCCAGCATCGGTTACAATGAGCAGTTCTTC.

This chain uses TRBV18 with TRBJ2-7; no clear D gene. The CDR3 consists of 12 residues. V lost 6 bases and J lost 7, with 13 bases in between. Germline-derived CDR1 and CDR2 are KGHSH and LQKENI. The CDR3 bases are TGTGCCAGCTCCCCGCGAATAGAGGAGCAGTACTTC. Protein sequence: CASSPRIEEQYF.

As DNA, the CDR3 is TGTGCCAGCAGTGGAGGGCAGGGGGCGGAGGAGCAGTACTTC. Protein: CASSGGQGAEEQYF. The rearrangement uses TRBV2 and TRBJ2-7; the match to TRBD1 covers 8 bases. The germline CDR1 and CDR2 sequences are SNHLY and FYNNEI. Trimming cost V 4 bases and J 7 bases; bases outside gene matches: 9. The CDR3 sequence is 14 residues long.

The V and J genes are TRBV9 and TRBJ2-2, with D possibly called TRBD1 or TRBD2 (5 bases each). V was pared by 0 bases and J by 5 bases, with 11 bases between. The CDR3 contains 15 residues. Germline V gives CDR1 SGDLS, CDR2 YYNGEE. Here the CDR3 reads CASSVEDSGTGELFF. The CDR3 bases are TGTGCCAGCAGCGTAGAAGACAGCGGAACCGGGGAGCTGTTTTTT.

This chain uses TRBV18 with TRBJ2-1; 7 positions match TRBD1. Per the germline V gene, CDR1 is KGHSH and CDR2 is LQKENI. This CDR3 has 16 amino acids. V was clipped by 1 base and J by 6 bases; unmatched bases: 9. CDR3 coding DNA: TGTGCCAGCTCACCACGGGGACAGTCGAGGGGCAATGAGCAGTTCTTC. This gives the protein CASSPRGQSRGNEQFF.

This rearrangement joins TRBV11-3 to TRBJ2-7, with D tentatively TRBD2 (5 bases). The CDR3 runs 13 residues. The germline CDR1 and CDR2 sequences are SGHNT and YENEEA. Trimming removed 5 bases at V and 2 bases at J, with 10 bases between. CDR3 in amino acids: CASSHGIAYEQYF. The CDR3 nucleotides are TGTGCCAGCAGCCACGGGATCGCCTACGAGCAGTACTTC.

V gene TRBV27 combines with J gene TRBJ2-7; 7 bases align to TRBD1. CDR3 length: 16 amino acids. The germline V gene has CDR1 MNHEY and CDR2 SMNVEV (reference sequence). The V gene end was trimmed by 5 bases and the J gene end by 2 bases; junction bases not matched to a gene: 12. CDR3 DNA: TGTGCCAGCAGTCGATCAGGGGGTTCCTCCCCCTACGAGCAGTACTTC. This gives the protein CASSRSGGSSPYEQYF.

The chain joins TRBV4-2 to TRBJ2-3; D call uncertain. The V end was cut by 0 bases, the J end by 0 bases, with 4 bases between. The CDR3 loop spans 14 amino acids. In germline, CDR1 is LGHNA, CDR2 YNFKEQ. The CDR3 sequence is CASSQEGSTDTQYF. The DNA of the CDR3 is TGTGCCAGCAGCCAAGAGGGAAGCACAGATACGCAGTATTTT.

This chain uses TRBV10-3 with TRBJ2-3; TRBD1 or TRBD2 may be the D gene (5 bases each). The CDR3 is 14 amino acids. Germline V gene lookup returns CDR1 ENHRY and CDR2 SYGVKD. V gave up 2 bases and J gave up 7 bases, with 13 bases separating them. The CDR3 loop reads CAISETGPPNTQYF. The CDR3 bases are TGTGCCATCAGTGAGACGGGACCTCCGAATACGCAGTATTTT.

This clone was observed once. The V call is TRBV10-3, the J call TRBJ2-1, with a tentative D call TRBD1 (6 bases). V shed 5 bases and J shed 6 bases, with 14 bases lying between them. Germline V gives CDR1 ENHRY, CDR2 SYGVKD. CDR3 length: 14 residues. The CDR3 DNA is TGTGCCATCAGTCCCGGGACAACGGGCAATGAGCAGTTCTTC. Residues: CAISPGTTGNEQFF.

The rearrangement links TRBV5-1 to TRBJ1-1, with TRBD1 matching over 10 bases. CDR3 length: 14 residues. The germline gives CDR1 SGHRS, CDR2 YFSETQ. Trimming at V came to 7 bases and at J to 6 bases, leaving 9 bases not matched to a gene. CDR3 in amino acids: CASGIPGTGAEAFF. CDR3 bases: TGCGCCAGCGGGATTCCCGGGACAGGGGCTGAAGCTTTCTTT.

J is TRBJ2-6 and V is TRBV5-1; D remains ambiguous. The CDR3 loop spans 15 amino acids. Trimming cost V 1 base and J 0 bases, with 5 bases left between them. The V gene's germline CDR1 is SGHRS and CDR2 YFSETQ. The CDR3 loop reads CASSLSVSGANVLTF. DNA of the CDR3: TGCGCCAGCAGCTTGTCTGTCTCTGGGGCCAACGTCCTGACTTTC.

J is TRBJ1-6 and V is TRBV27; D is unresolved. CDR1 MNHEY and CDR2 SMNVEV come from the germline V gene (reference sequence). Trimming pared 6 bases from V and 5 bases from J, leaving 20 bases between. The CDR3 has 17 amino acids. The CDR3 here is CASRSTGQIHNNSPLHF. The CDR3 bases are TGTGCCAGCAGATCTACGGGTCAGATTCACAATAATTCACCCCTCCACTTT.

The J gene is TRBJ1-1, the V gene TRBV11-2; D unresolved. The CDR3 has 14 amino acids. CDR1 is SGHAT, CDR2 FQNNGV, per germline. The V and J ends lost 5 bases and 5 bases respectively, with 15 bases between them. The CDR3 here is CASSRTGWLTEAFF. CDR3 nucleotide sequence: TGTGCCAGCAGCCGGACGGGGTGGTTGACTGAAGCTTTCTTT.

The chain uses TRBV19 and TRBJ2-6; D is unresolved. CDR1 LNHDA and CDR2 SQIVND come from the germline V gene (reference sequence). The CDR3 extends over 15 amino acids. V was trimmed by 5 bases and J by 0 bases, leaving 8 bases between them. The CDR3: CASSSSRSGANVLTF. The CDR3 nucleotides are TGTGCCAGTAGTTCTAGTCGCTCTGGGGCCAACGTCCTGACTTTC.

The V and J genes are TRBV20-1 and TRBJ2-3; D is undetermined. The CDR3 is made up of 10 amino acids. Germline CDR1 and CDR2: DFQATT and SNEGSKA (reference sequence). The germline V and J ends were trimmed by 3 bases and 13 bases, with 11 bases remaining between them. The CDR3 reads CSASFGSEYF. Written as DNA, the CDR3 is TGCAGTGCTAGCTTTGGGTCGGAGTATTTT.

The chain links TRBV12-5 to TRBJ2-1; no clear D. CDR1 is LGHNT, CDR2 FRNRAP, per germline. The CDR3 is 12 amino acids. Trimming left V 1 base short and J 9 bases short, with 7 bases between. CDR3 coding DNA: TGTGCTAGTGGTTTGGGCCGTCTTGAGCAGTTCTTC. This codes for CASGLGRLEQFF.

The J gene is TRBJ2-5, the V gene TRBV14, with D perhaps TRBD1 (6 bases). This CDR3 is built from 17 residues. Germline V gene lookup returns CDR1 SGHDN and CDR2 FVKESK. Deletions cut 3 bases from V and 4 bases from J, with 21 bases between. DNA of the CDR3: TGTGCCAGCAGCCATCCGCCGGACAGCCTCGGGTTAGAGACCCAGTACTTC. This codes for CASSHPPDSLGLETQYF.

The chain recombines TRBV4-1 with TRBJ1-6, with a weak D call TRBD1 (5 bases). The germline gives CDR1 MGHRA, CDR2 YSYEKL. The CDR3 spans 15 residues. V lost 0 bases to trimming and J lost 10 bases, with 13 bases between them. CDR3 region: CASSQEGGLGSPLHF. The CDR3 DNA reads TGCGCCAGCAGCCAAGAGGGGGGGTTGGGGTCACCCCTCCACTTT.

V gene TRBV10-3 combines with J gene TRBJ2-7, with D perhaps matching TRBD2 (6 bases). The CDR3 length is 13 residues. CDR1 is ENHRY, CDR2 SYGVKD, per germline. Trimming removed 2 bases from V and 4 bases from J, with 9 bases in between. The CDR3 region is CAISEDGGYEQYF. The CDR3 DNA reads as TGTGCCATCAGTGAGGATGGGGGGTACGAGCAGTACTTC.

The chain recombines TRBV6-1 with TRBJ2-7; 13 nucleotides match TRBD2. The junction had 5 bases not matched to a gene; V was cut back by 6 bases and J by 6 bases. The CDR3 covers 14 residues. Germline CDR1 reads MNHNS; CDR2 reads SASEGT. The CDR3: CASSSGTSGIEQYF. The CDR3 nucleotides are TGTGCCAGCAGCTCCGGGACTAGCGGGATCGAGCAGTACTTC.

The chain carries TRBV19 and TRBJ1-1, with 7 bases lining up with TRBD1. The junction had 9 bases not matched to a gene; V was cut back by 3 bases and J by 5 bases. The CDR3 spans 15 residues. Germline CDR1 is LNHDA and CDR2 is SQIVND (reference sequence). CDR3 protein: CASSMLTGLATEAFF. CDR3 coding DNA: TGTGCCAGTAGTATGTTGACAGGGCTGGCGACTGAAGCTTTCTTT.